These 19 T cell receptor beta chains were all obtained from the same sample, sequenced in a study of regulatory T cells in long-lasting Graves disease. The TCR beta library used iRepertoire HTBI primers with Arm-PCR amplification of CDR3. TCRdb analysed the multiplex PCR reads with MiXCR anew, one entry per CDR3 protein. Among 350,000 to 450,000 distinct CDR3 sequences, 21% were seen once, and the ten largest hold 14%. Time point: persistent/refractory GD, antithyroid drugs over 5 years with positive TRAb. The TCR library was made from RNA that had been extracted from PBMCs in TRIzol. The sequencing used peripheral blood mononuclear cells (PBMCs), collected when the disease was refractory, from a patient treated with antithyroid drugs. Receptors originate from a female donor with Graves disease.

The chain links TRBV29-1 to TRBJ2-1; TRBD1 matches 9 bases. Germline CDR1 and CDR2: SQVTM and ANQGSEA. The length of the CDR3 is 14 residues. Losses at the gene ends were 6 bases for V and 8 bases for J; bases not matched to a gene: 11. The DNA of the CDR3 is TGCAGCGTGGTCCCGGACAGGGGAATTTATGAGCAGTTCTTC. It is translated as CSVVPDRGIYEQFF.

The V and J genes are TRBV2 and TRBJ2-2; 8 bases fit TRBD1. The CDR3 runs to 14 residues. J lost 5 bases, V lost 7 bases, and 6 bases had no gene match. The germline gives CDR1 SNHLY, CDR2 FYNNEI. CDR3 sequence reads: CASTQTGGTGELFF. CDR3 in DNA: TGTGCCAGCACCCAAACAGGGGGGACCGGGGAGCTGTTTTTT.

This clonotype was counted ten times or more. The chain joins TRBV9 to TRBJ2-5; maybe TRBD2 (6 bases). V was clipped by 0 bases and J by 7 bases, with 10 bases between them. Germline lookup yields CDR1 SGDLS and CDR2 YYNGEE. This CDR3 region has 13 residues. The CDR3: CASSVVGGATQYF. In nucleotides, the CDR3 is TGTGCCAGCAGCGTAGTCGGCGGGGCGACCCAGTACTTC.

This clonotype has ten or more counts. The CDR3 bases are TGTGCCAGCAGTTTAGGGGTTTGGAACACTGAAGCTTTCTTT. It translates to CASSLGVWNTEAFF. This chain links TRBV27 with TRBJ1-1; no definite D call. This CDR3 comprises 14 residues. Per germline, CDR1 MNHEY and CDR2 SMNVEV (reference sequence). Trimming cost V 2 bases and J 1 base, with 8 bases left between them.

Comments on this clonotype: One end of the junction is discordant with germline, which a read error may explain. The chain employs TRBV5-6 and TRBJ2-2, with D unresolved. In germline, CDR1 is SGHDT, CDR2 YYEEEE. The CDR3 is made up of 14 amino acids. CDR3 sequence reads: CAISFGPNTGELFF. CDR3 sequence (DNA): TGTGCCATCAGCTTTGGACCGAACACCGGGGAGCTGTTTTTT.

This rearrangement joins TRBV3-1 to TRBJ2-2; D is perhaps TRBD2 (6 bases). Between the trimmed V and J ends, which lost 4 bases and 9 bases, there was a span of 9 bases. The germline V gene has CDR1 LGHDT and CDR2 YNNKEL (reference sequence). CDR3 length: 12 amino acids. CDR3 loop: CASSPGSRELFF. The CDR3 nucleotides are TGTGCCAGCAGCCCCGGGAGCCGGGAGCTGTTTTTT.

The table lists this clonotype with a few counts. The chain carries TRBV7-2 and TRBJ2-7; no reliable D call. The CDR3 sequence is 13 residues long. V lost 5 bases and J lost 3, with 11 bases in between. CDR1 SGHTA and CDR2 FQGNSA come from the germline V gene. This chain's CDR3 is CASSPLGSYEQYF. The CDR3, as DNA: TGTGCCAGCAGCCCCCTAGGCAGCTACGAGCAGTACTTC.

The sample holds a few counts of this clonotype. The V and J genes are TRBV6-1 and TRBJ2-6; 13 bases map to TRBD2. V lost 5 bases, J lost 0 bases, and 7 bases stayed unmatched. CDR3 length equals 19 residues. CDR1 MNHNS and CDR2 SASEGT come from the germline V gene. The CDR3 DNA sequence: TGTGCCAGCAGTCCCGGACTAGCGGGAGTAAGCTCTGGGGCCAACGTCCTGACTTTC. As protein: CASSPGLAGVSSGANVLTF.

This clonotype was observed at least ten times. The V call is TRBV27, the J call TRBJ1-2, with D maybe TRBD1 (5 bases). V gave up 5 bases and J gave up 5 bases, with 12 bases separating them. The CDR3 is made up of 13 amino acids. Looked up from germline, CDR1 is MNHEY and CDR2 is SMNVEV (reference sequence). CDR3 in amino acids: CASSPTGAYGYTF. The CDR3 DNA reads as TGTGCCAGCAGTCCAACCGGGGCTTATGGCTACACCTTC.

V and J are TRBV28 and TRBJ2-3; D is uncertain. Trimming removed 1 base from V and 3 bases from J, with 14 bases in between. The germline V gene encodes CDR1 MDHEN and CDR2 SYDVKM. The CDR3 sequence is 16 residues long. In nucleotides, the CDR3 is TGTGCCAGCAGTTTATTTCTGCTAGTATCAACAGATACGCAGTATTTT. It specifies CASSLFLLVSTDTQYF.

V usage is TRBV19 and J usage is TRBJ1-1; tentative D call: TRBD1 (6 bases). V shed 5 bases and J shed 0 bases, with 16 bases lying between them. The CDR3 consists of 16 residues. Per germline, CDR1 LNHDA and CDR2 SQIVND (reference sequence). The CDR3 region is CASSPWTDTLNTEAFF. DNA of the CDR3: TGTGCCAGTAGTCCTTGGACAGATACCCTGAACACTGAAGCTTTCTTT.

CDR3 DNA: TGTGCCAGCGCTAAGGCGGTCATCGAGACCCAGTACTTC. Translation gives CASAKAVIETQYF. The chain employs TRBV25-1 and TRBJ2-5; unclear D gene. The CDR3 contains 13 residues. V dropped 8 bases and J dropped 5 bases, with 15 bases sitting between them. Per germline, CDR1 MGHDK and CDR2 SYGVNS. The entire variable domain, with the rest obtained from reference TRBV25-1 and TRBJ2-5, is as follows: EADIYQTPRYLVIGTGKKITLECSQTMGHDKMYWYQQDPGMELHLIHYSYGVNSTEKGDLSSESTVSRIRTEHFPLTLESARPSHTSQYLCASAKAVIETQYFGPGTRLLVL.

J is TRBJ2-5 and V is TRBV11-2; TRBD2 agrees at 7 bases. V lost 1 base to trimming and J lost 5 bases; unmatched junction nucleotides: 16. Germline values: CDR1 SGHAT, CDR2 FQNNGV. The CDR3 loop spans 18 amino acids. This chain's CDR3 is CASSLVVVGGPSAETQYF. In DNA, the CDR3 is TGTGCCAGCAGCTTAGTCGTAGTGGGAGGGCCCTCTGCGGAGACCCAGTACTTC. Based on the CDR3 plus reference TRBV11-2 and TRBJ2-5, the full variable domain is EAGVAQSPRYKIIEKRQSVAFWCNPISGHATLYWYQQILGQGPKLLIQFQNNGVVDDSQLPKDRFSAERLKGVDSTLKIQPAKLEDSAVYLCASSLVVVGGPSAETQYFGPGTRLLVL.

This clonotype has ten or more counts. The genes are TRBV7-8 and TRBJ1-3, with 11 positions matching TRBD1. V dropped 1 base and J dropped 3; count of bases not matched to a gene: 2. Germline assignment: CDR1 SGHVS and CDR2 FQNEAQ. The CDR3 length is 16 residues. CDR3 loop: CASSLGTGGFGNTIYF. The DNA for the CDR3 is TGTGCCAGCAGCTTAGGGACAGGGGGCTTTGGAAACACCATATATTTT. The entire variable domain, with the rest obtained from reference TRBV7-8 and TRBJ1-3, is as follows: GAGVSQSPRYKVAKRGQDVALRCDPISGHVSLFWYQQALGQGPEFLTYFQNEAQLDKSGLPSDRFFAERPEGSVSTLKIQRTQQEDSAVYLCASSLGTGGFGNTIYFGEGSWLTVV.

This clonotype was detected many times. This rearrangement joins TRBV27 to TRBJ1-1; D remains ambiguous. The germline gives CDR1 MNHEY, CDR2 SMNVEV (reference sequence). The V end lost 3 bases, the J end lost 5 bases, and 10 bases lay between the germline ends. The CDR3 is 13 residues long. The CDR3 protein is CASSFSDRTEAFF. As DNA, the CDR3 is TGTGCCAGCAGTTTCTCCGACCGGACTGAAGCTTTCTTT.

As to this clonotype: A read error may be the cause here, since a much bigger clone is one base away. V gene TRBV7-8 combines with J gene TRBJ2-2; no definite D call. The CDR3 loop spans 15 amino acids. The germline V gene has CDR1 SGHVS and CDR2 FQNEAQ. V lost 1 base to trimming and J lost 0 bases, with 6 bases between them. Here the CDR3 reads CASSLEEANTGELFF. Written as DNA, the CDR3 is TGTGCCAGCAGCTTAGAGGAAGCGAACACCGGGGAGCTGTTTTTT. Using reference TRBV7-8 and TRBJ2-2 for the parts outside the CDR3, the full variable domain is GAGVSQSPRYKVAKRGQDVALRCDPISGHVSLFWYQQALGQGPEFLTYFQNEAQLDKSGLPSDRFFAERPEGSVSTLKIQRTQQEDSAVYLCASSLEEANTGELFFGEGSRLTVL.

This clonotype came up once. This chain joins TRBV18 and TRBJ1-6; the D gene is possibly TRBD1 (5 bases). The V end lost 4 bases, the J end lost 8 bases, and 9 bases lay between the germline ends. Germline V gene lookup returns CDR1 KGHSH and CDR2 LQKENI. The CDR3 sequence is 13 residues long. CDR3 DNA: TGTGCCAGCTCACTTACCAGGGATTCACCCCTCCACTTT. Translating it yields CASSLTRDSPLHF. Using reference TRBV18 and TRBJ1-6 for the parts outside the CDR3, the full variable domain is NAGVMQNPRHLVRRRGQEARLRCSPMKGHSHVYWYRQLPEEGLKFMVYLQKENIIDESGMPKERFSAEFPKEGPSILRIQQVVRGDSAAYFCASSLTRDSPLHFGNGTRLTVT.

The chain couples TRBV5-6 to TRBJ1-2; no clear D. V was shortened by 5 bases and J by 5 bases, with 13 bases between the two germline ends. Germline V lookup: CDR1 SGHDT, CDR2 YYEEEE. This CDR3 is 13 amino acids long. CDR3 coding DNA: TGTGCCAGCAGTCCCGACTTTCAATATGGCTACACCTTC. Translating gives CASSPDFQYGYTF.

V and J are TRBV15 and TRBJ2-7; 7 bases match TRBD1. The CDR3 is 14 residues long. The germline CDR1 and CDR2 sequences are LNHNV and YYDKDF (reference sequence). V shed 4 bases, J shed 4 bases, and the junction held 7 bases outside the gene matches. In nucleotides, the CDR3 is TGTGCCACCAGCACTGGGACAGCCAGTTACGAGCAGTACTTC. As protein: CATSTGTASYEQYF.